The 17 T cell receptor beta chains in this list originate from one sample, sequenced in a study of cytomegalovirus exposure and HLA in healthy donors. Primers: 60 Vbeta forward and 13 Jbeta reverse. TCRdb keeps only in-frame clones here, not all; method: immunoSEQ multiplex PCR. Among about 110,000 clones, 60% to 85% were seen once, and the ten largest hold around 2.7%. Sequenced sample: PBMCs. These receptors were collected from a male donor in good health and CMV-seropositive.

This clone was found once. V gene TRBV10-3 combines with J gene TRBJ2-5; 10 bases match TRBD2. The CDR3 has 15 amino acids. J gave up 5 bases and V 6 bases, and 9 bases lay outside the gene matches. Germline assignment: CDR1 ENHRY and CDR2 SYGVKD. The CDR3 DNA follows: TGTGCCATCAGGAAAGTAGCGGGAGGAACGGAGACCCAGTACTTC. Its translation is CAIRKVAGGTETQYF.

V is TRBV7-6 and J is TRBJ1-1, with 10 bases that match TRBD1. With 5 bases clipped from V and 5 bases from J, the junction kept 8 bases outside the gene matches. This CDR3 has 15 residues. Germline values: CDR1 SGHVS, CDR2 FNYEAQ. The CDR3 DNA sequence: TGTGCCAGCAGCGGGAGACAGGGGGCGAGGACTGAAGCTTTCTTT. Translating it yields CASSGRQGARTEAFF.

The gene calls are TRBV6-1 and TRBJ2-7, with 7 bases fitting TRBD2. V dropped 6 bases and J dropped 2; count of bases not matched to a gene: 10. Germline assignment: CDR1 MNHNS and CDR2 SASEGT. This CDR3 has 15 amino acids. CDR3 DNA: TGTGCCAGCAGCGTATGGGAGGGGAGGGCCTACGAGCAGTACTTC. This translates into CASSVWEGRAYEQYF.

This clone was recorded a few times. The chain recombines TRBV25-1 with TRBJ1-2; 7 bases match TRBD1. This CDR3 is 15 amino acids long. With V trimmed by 2 bases and J by 8 bases, 11 bases remained unmatched. The germline V gene encodes CDR1 MGHDK and CDR2 SYGVNS. CDR3 sequence reads: CASSEIDRVSGGYTF. Written as DNA, the CDR3 is TGTGCCAGCAGTGAAATAGACAGGGTCTCCGGCGGCTACACCTTC.

This sequence joins TRBV7-3 and TRBJ2-5; a weak D match, TRBD1 (6 bases). This CDR3 comprises 13 residues. From germline, CDR1 is SGHTA and CDR2 FQGTGA. The V and J ends lost 5 bases and 3 bases respectively, with 10 bases between them. The CDR3 region has the DNA TGTGCCAGCAGCCTCACAGGGAAAGAGACCCAGTACTTC. This sequence encodes CASSLTGKETQYF.

Only one count was recorded for this clone. The chain employs TRBV2 and TRBJ2-7; D might be TRBD1 (8 bases). Germline values: CDR1 SNHLY, CDR2 FYNNEI. CDR3 length: 15 amino acids. V lost 3 bases to trimming and J lost 6 bases, with 18 bases between them. CDR3 DNA: TGTGCCAGCAGTGAGTCCCCAGCGGGGACAGGCGAGCAGTACTTC. As protein: CASSESPAGTGEQYF.

The chain uses TRBV7-9 and TRBJ2-1; D is unresolved. V gave up 8 bases and J gave up 9 bases, with 11 bases separating them. Germline values: CDR1 SEHNR, CDR2 FQNEAQ (reference sequence). The CDR3 loop spans 11 amino acids. CDR3: CASRVMSEQFF. CDR3 sequence (DNA): TGTGCCAGCCGGGTCATGAGTGAGCAGTTCTTC.

The rearrangement links TRBV10-3 to TRBJ1-5; 8 bases align to TRBD1. The CDR3 spans 17 residues. The germline V gene has CDR1 ENHRY and CDR2 SYGVKD. Trimming removed 4 bases from V and 2 bases from J; junction bases left unmatched: 10. CDR3 protein: CAISGDRRLSGNQPQHF. DNA of the CDR3: TGTGCCATCAGTGGGGACAGGCGCCTGAGCGGCAATCAGCCCCAGCATTTT.

The chain carries TRBV30 and TRBJ2-7; D is ambiguous. From germline, CDR1 is GTSNPN and CDR2 SVGIG (reference sequence). V lost 8 bases and J 4 bases, leaving 15 bases between the germline ends. This CDR3 has 12 residues. The CDR3 DNA is TGTGCCCTAGGCGGTGGCAAGTACGAGCAGTACTTC. Its protein product is CALGGGKYEQYF.

The chain has TRBV5-4 and TRBJ2-1; TRBD2 matches at 13 bases. The CDR3 has 16 residues. V trimming: 4 bases; J trimming: 9 bases; junction bases outside the gene matches: 10. Per germline, CDR1 SGHNT and CDR2 YYREEE (reference sequence). CDR3 sequence (DNA): TGTGCCAGCAGCCGAGGACTAGCGGGAGCCGTTGGTGAGCAGTTCTTC. Translation: CASSRGLAGAVGEQFF.

V is TRBV27 and J is TRBJ1-5; D is undetermined. CDR1 and CDR2 from the germline V gene are MNHEY and SMNVEV (reference sequence). The CDR3 is 13 amino acids. The germline V and J ends were trimmed by 4 bases and 2 bases, with 6 bases remaining between them. The CDR3 loop is CASSWQGNQPQHF. DNA for the CDR3: TGTGCCAGCAGTTGGCAGGGCAATCAGCCCCAGCATTTT.

The chain carries TRBV9 and TRBJ1-2; unclear D gene. CDR3 size: 12 residues. Trimming stripped 2 bases from V and 8 bases from J, with 10 bases between. Germline V lookup: CDR1 SGDLS, CDR2 YYNGEE. CDR3 bases: TGTGCCAGCAGCGTTGGCGGGAGGGGCTACACCTTC. This codes for CASSVGGRGYTF.

This rearrangement joins TRBV19 to TRBJ2-1, with 13 bases lining up with TRBD2. CDR1 and CDR2 from the germline V gene are LNHDA and SQIVND (reference sequence). The V segment lost 3 bases and the J segment 6 bases; nucleotides outside the gene matches: 5. This CDR3 is built from 16 residues. CDR3 nucleotides: TGTGCCAGTAGTATCGGCCGACTAGCGGGAGGCAATGAGCAGTTCTTC. Protein sequence: CASSIGRLAGGNEQFF. The complete variable domain, with remaining parts taken from reference TRBV19 and TRBJ2-1, reads DGGITQSPKYLFRKEGQNVTLSCEQNLNHDAMYWYRQDPGQGLRLIYYSQIVNDFQKGDIAEGYSVSREKKESFPLTVTSAQKNPTAFYLCASSIGRLAGGNEQFFGPGTRLTVL.

The J gene is TRBJ1-1, the V gene TRBV27, with TRBD1 matching over 7 bases. Germline lookup yields CDR1 MNHEY and CDR2 SMNVEV (reference sequence). The CDR3 is made up of 13 amino acids. Trimming took 8 bases from V and 2 from J; bases not matched to a gene: 5. CDR3 region: CASSDRPNTEAFF. For the CDR3, the DNA is TGTGCCAGCTCGGACAGGCCAAACACTGAAGCTTTCTTT.

This chain joins TRBV5-1 and TRBJ2-7; perhaps TRBD1 as D (8 bases). The CDR3 runs to 16 residues. V was clipped by 4 bases and J by 5 bases, with 22 bases between them. Looked up from germline, CDR1 is SGHRS and CDR2 is YFSETQ. CDR3 loop: CASSPREGDRGHEQYF. The CDR3 DNA reads as TGCGCCAGCAGCCCGAGGGAGGGTGACAGGGGACACGAGCAGTACTTC.

A few counts support this clone. V and J are TRBV5-6 and TRBJ1-1; 10 bases line up with TRBD1. Unmatched junction bases numbered 2, after V lost 0 bases and J lost 3 bases. The germline CDR1 and CDR2 sequences are SGHDT and YYEEEE. The CDR3 is 15 amino acids. In nucleotides, the CDR3 is TGTGCCAGCAGCTTGGAGGGACAGGGGCACACTGAAGCTTTCTTT. Translating gives CASSLEGQGHTEAFF.

This chain uses TRBV27 with TRBJ1-2, with TRBD1 matching 11 bases. With V trimmed by 6 bases and J by 9 bases, 6 bases remained unmatched. This CDR3 comprises 13 residues. The V gene's germline CDR1 is MNHEY and CDR2 SMNVEV (reference sequence). DNA of the CDR3: TGTGCCAGCAGAGCCGGGACAGGGGGTAGCTACACCTTC. Amino acid sequence: CASRAGTGGSYTF.